This T cell receptor beta chain appears in the sequencing data of a study of human T cells and chemical hapten exposure (dated by TCRdb to the early 2020s). Background for the entire study: For sensitization, 2% DPC in acetone was applied to an approximately 2 cm by approximately 2 cm area of upper inner arm skin. Weekly therapeutic DPC doses were additionally applied to the scalp of patients throughout the roughly 23-week study period. Patch testing on the upper back used Finn chambers containing 0.01% DPC, with scoring done after 6 days according to International Contact Dermatitis Research Group standards. The patient cohort, mostly female, included alopecia areata with under or over 50% scalp involvement, alopecia totalis and alopecia universalis. The libraries were sequenced as a pool, and the TCR yield per sample differed mostly because of small variations in library volumes within the pool. The study tracked peripheral blood TCR repertoire changes in vivo during primary and secondary sensitization to the hapten diphenylcyclopropenone (DPC) in alopecia patients. Blood samples were taken from patients before sensitization (week 0) and then at 2, 6 and about 24 weeks after DPC sensitization. Nearly 30 alopecia patients provided blood for TCR sequencing at one to four time points (pre-sensitization, 2, 6 and 24 weeks).

This clonotype occurred many times. It lacks a known antigen. Qualities for individual bases were not recorded, and no much larger clone is one base off. Findings and caveats that apply to the study as a whole: Because all patients had alopecia, a presumed autoimmune disease, the immune response of the patients might differ from that of healthy individuals. No change with DPC sensitization was found in the number of TCRs above 1 in 1000 frequency, and no evidence of global repertoire structure alterations was found. Repeated subsampling changed both the strength of the expansion versus patch-test correlation and the threshold at which that correlation became significant. Compared with pre-sensitization or healthy control sets, expanded TCRs formed significantly more large CDR3 similarity clusters, which is consistent with antigen-driven responses. Patch test score was positively correlated with the number of PT1 expanded TCRs, with significance at thresholds 8, 16 and 32 but not at 4.

Library preparation used RACE. TCRdb records NextSeq 500 as the sequencer. During library preparation, unique molecular identifiers were attached to individual cDNA molecules so that TCRs could be counted quantitatively and reproducibly. Both TCR alpha and TCR beta chains were sequenced from each blood RNA sample. The paper's processing steps were these. The median number of TCRs per sample was roughly 94,000, ranging from about 23,224 to 750,000. V, J and CDR3 annotation of the TCR reads was carried out using the Decombinator software suite. For PS versus PT1 abundance plots, all samples were subsampled to the same number of TCRs (28,000). TCRs were defined as expanded if absent before sensitization and observed at least eight times at the 2-week time point. TCRdb reanalyzed the raw reads on its own, using fastp at Q25 for trimming and MiXCR for clone calling, and kept in-frame beta chains. Rows with a matching CDR3 protein are joined into one entry that keeps the most common DNA and genes. The V and J calls and clone size come from TCRdb's table, not from the authors' own analysis. In all, the sample holds some 400,000 distinct CDR3 sequences, and about 4.8% of those were seen once. Together, the top ten hold approximately 2.3% of the sample.

The CDR3 runs 15 residues from the cysteine to the phenylalanine. The CDR3 DNA has 45 bases and is translated from base 1. Trimmed from V: 7 bases; trimmed from J: 7 bases; junction bases lacking a gene match: 7. CDR1 and CDR2, per the germline V gene, are MNHEY and SVGAGI. Taken with the paper, the label for time point translates to: patch test 1, 2 weeks after DPC sensitization. The sample's treatment or condition label is to be understood as: therapeutic diphenylcyclopropenone sensitization with weekly scalp DPC. Blood at each patch-test visit was drawn before the patch test was applied. To be eligible, patients had to be aged 18 to 70, diagnosed with alopecia and judged suitable for DPC therapy, while pregnant patients were excluded. Total RNA was extracted from unfractionated whole blood that had been collected in Tempus Blood RNA tubes.

The clonotype was recovered from a woman aged 45 to 65 with alopecia areata. Some clones in this sample may be carry-over from other donors' samples. Material: whole blood, obtained in connection with sensitization to the hapten diphenylcyclopropenone (DPC). The chain is assembled from TRBV6-5 and TRBJ1-6, with TRBD1 matching 10 junction bases. The CDR3 reads CASKRQGASNSPLHF. The DNA sequence is TGTGCCAGCAAAAGACAGGGGGCATCCAATTCACCCCTCCACTTT.